The 17 T cell receptor beta chains listed next were all sequenced from one sample in a study of long-term antiretroviral therapy in people with HIV. Version v3.0 of the immunoSEQ assay was performed at survey level. The table came from immunoSEQ multiplex PCR; TCRdb's copy has only in-frame clones and leaves some out. The sample lists some 15,000 clones; approximately 90% were seen once. Material: unsorted PBMCs, obtained 6.9 years after starting antiretroviral therapy. These receptors all stem from a man in his fifties or sixties with HIV.

This chain joins TRBV6-4 and TRBJ2-5; 9 positions match TRBD1. The CDR3 sequence is 13 residues long. Trimming removed 6 bases from V and 4 bases from J; junction bases left unmatched: 3. Per germline, CDR1 MRHNA and CDR2 SNTAGT. CDR3 residues: CASRHRGPETQYF. The DNA for the CDR3 is TGTGCCAGCAGACACAGGGGGCCAGAGACCCAGTACTTC.

This clone was recorded once. CDR3 bases: TGTGCCAGCAGGGGCCGGGACAGGGACAATGAAAAACTGTTTTTT. Amino acids: CASRGRDRDNEKLFF. V gene TRBV28 combines with J gene TRBJ1-4, with 9 bases lining up with TRBD1. Trimming removed 6 bases from V and 5 bases from J; junction bases left unmatched: 7. The CDR3 is 15 amino acids. The germline CDR1 and CDR2 sequences are MDHEN and SYDVKM.

This clone appeared once. The chain combines TRBV5-6 with TRBJ1-2; D not resolved. Per germline, CDR1 SGHDT and CDR2 YYEEEE. The CDR3 runs 15 residues. V lost 0 bases and J 3 bases, leaving 12 bases between the germline ends. CDR3 bases: TGTGCCAGCAGCTTGGGATTGGTGGATGACTATGGCTACACCTTC. Its translation is CASSLGLVDDYGYTF.

This chain links TRBV2 with TRBJ1-5; D uncertain. V lost 7 bases and J lost 0, with 7 bases in between. Germline V gives CDR1 SNHLY, CDR2 FYNNEI. The CDR3 totals 13 residues. CDR3 region: CASKGYSNQPQHF. The DNA of the CDR3 is TGTGCCAGCAAGGGATATAGCAATCAGCCCCAGCATTTT.

This rearrangement joins TRBV4-1 to TRBJ1-5; 7 nucleotides line up with TRBD1. The CDR3 covers 15 residues. The J segment lost 4 bases and the V segment lost 0 bases, leaving 3 bases of the junction unmatched. From germline, CDR1 is MGHRA and CDR2 YSYEKL. Here the CDR3 reads CASSQEQGRNQPQHF. The CDR3 DNA follows: TGCGCCAGCAGCCAAGAACAGGGGAGGAATCAGCCCCAGCATTTT.

V is TRBV7-9 and J is TRBJ2-3; maybe TRBD2 (6 bases). The germline V and J ends were trimmed by 1 base and 5 bases, with 16 bases remaining between them. The CDR3 has 16 amino acids. Germline-derived CDR1 and CDR2 are SEHNR and FQNEAQ (reference sequence). The CDR3 loop reads CASSLGYWGEQDTQYF. The CDR3, as DNA: TGTGCCAGCAGCTTAGGGTATTGGGGGGAGCAAGATACGCAGTATTTT.

The chain's CDR3 is CATSRGGTSGGSSYEQYF. The CDR3 DNA reads TGTGCCACCAGCAGAGGAGGGACTAGCGGGGGGAGCTCCTACGAGCAGTACTTC. The chain employs TRBV15 and TRBJ2-7, with 15 bases fitting TRBD2. The J segment lost 0 bases and the V segment lost 1 base, leaving 4 bases of the junction unmatched. CDR1 is LNHNV, CDR2 YYDKDF, per germline (reference sequence). This CDR3 is 18 amino acids long.

The chain has TRBV30 and TRBJ2-7; 7 bases fit TRBD1. Germline CDR1 and CDR2: GTSNPN and SVGIG (reference sequence). V lost 2 bases and J lost 7; bases outside the gene matches: 14. CDR3 length: 15 residues. CDR3 region: CAWSLSGQLRGEQYF. CDR3 nucleotides: TGTGCCTGGAGTCTTTCGGGACAGTTGCGAGGGGAGCAGTACTTC.

The chain recombines TRBV7-2 with TRBJ2-7, with D uncertain. Trimming left V 3 bases short and J 6 bases short, with 6 bases between. This CDR3 has 11 residues. From germline, CDR1 is SGHTA and CDR2 FQGNSA. The CDR3 region is CASSFRREQYF. The CDR3 region has the DNA TGTGCCAGCAGCTTTAGACGCGAGCAGTACTTC.

On this clone itself: At one end, the junction sequence differs from germline, possibly due to a read error. The V gene is TRBV28, the J gene TRBJ2-7; maybe TRBD2 (5 bases). The germline V gene encodes CDR1 MDHEN and CDR2 SYDVKM. The length of the CDR3 is 12 residues. CDR3 nucleotides: TGTGCCAGCACTTTAGAGGGTCGGGAGCAGTACTTC. The encoded protein is CASTLEGREQYF.

The gene calls are TRBV18 and TRBJ2-2, with 15 positions matching TRBD2. V lost 3 bases and J lost 3; bases outside the gene matches: 8. This CDR3 is built from 19 residues. Looked up from germline, CDR1 is KGHSH and CDR2 is LQKENI. The CDR3 spells CASSPPGLAGGGHTGELFF. CDR3 bases: TGTGCCAGCTCACCTCCGGGACTAGCGGGAGGAGGTCACACCGGGGAGCTGTTTTTT. Complete variable domain (other parts from reference TRBV18 and TRBJ2-2): NAGVMQNPRHLVRRRGQEARLRCSPMKGHSHVYWYRQLPEEGLKFMVYLQKENIIDESGMPKERFSAEFPKEGPSILRIQQVVRGDSAAYFCASSPPGLAGGGHTGELFFGEGSRLTVL.

This clone was seen only once. The chain couples TRBV9 to TRBJ2-7; maybe TRBD2 (5 bases). CDR3 length: 14 amino acids. Trimming removed 3 bases from V and 1 base from J, with 11 bases in between. Germline CDR1 reads SGDLS; CDR2 reads YYNGEE. The CDR3 DNA sequence: TGTGCCAGCAGCGCCGGGGTAGTATCCTACGAGCAGTACTTC. It yields the protein CASSAGVVSYEQYF.

In nucleotides, the CDR3 is TGTGCCAGCAGGCCGGGACATTCCACGTACGAGCAGTACTTC. This translates into CASRPGHSTYEQYF. The chain recombines TRBV6-5 with TRBJ2-7; D might be TRBD1 (6 bases). The CDR3 length is 14 residues. Trimming took 6 bases from V and 4 from J, leaving 16 bases between them. Germline CDR1 reads MNHEY; CDR2 reads SVGAGI.

The genes are TRBV7-3 and TRBJ2-1, with D possibly matching TRBD1 (6 bases). The CDR3 has 15 amino acids. Germline V gives CDR1 SGHTA, CDR2 FQGTGA. V was cut by 5 bases and J by 8 bases, with 19 bases left in between. The CDR3 loop reads CASSPADRSVDEQFF. Written as DNA, the CDR3 is TGTGCCAGCAGCCCCGCCGACAGGAGTGTCGATGAGCAGTTCTTC. The variable domain in full, with the rest retrieved from reference TRBV7-3 and TRBJ2-1, is GAGVSQTPSNKVTEKGKYVELRCDPISGHTALYWYRQSLGQGPEFLIYFQGTGAADDSGLPNDRFFAVRPEGSVSTLKIQRTERGDSAVYLCASSPADRSVDEQFFGPGTRLTVL.

This chain connects TRBV11-1 to TRBJ2-3, with no clear D. CDR1 and CDR2 from the germline V gene are SGHAT and FQDESV (reference sequence). Trimming removed 5 bases at V and 6 bases at J, with 15 bases between. The CDR3 runs to 14 residues. CDR3 protein: CASSPEPRTDTQYF. CDR3 coding DNA: TGTGCCAGCAGCCCAGAACCCCGAACTGATACGCAGTATTTT.

The gene calls are TRBV5-1 and TRBJ1-4; D is perhaps TRBD1 (6 bases). V was shortened by 4 bases and J by 5 bases, with 18 bases between the two germline ends. CDR1 is SGHRS and CDR2 is YFSETQ in the germline V gene. The CDR3 covers 16 residues. Here the CDR3 reads CASSLQGGGRNEKLFF. CDR3 nucleotide sequence: TGCGCCAGCAGCCTACAGGGCGGCGGCCGAAATGAAAAACTGTTTTTT.

V gene TRBV6-1 combines with J gene TRBJ2-1, with D hard to call. CDR1 and CDR2 from the germline V gene are MNHNS and SASEGT. V gave up 2 bases and J gave up 6 bases, with 11 bases separating them. This CDR3 has 14 amino acids. CDR3 sequence (DNA): TGTGCCAGCAGTGAACGGCCCAACATCAATGAGCAGTTCTTC. It yields the protein CASSERPNINEQFF.